Detailed here is one T cell receptor beta chain. Measured with immunoSEQ multiplex PCR; TCRdb has only the in-frame clones, and not every one. The sample has under 100,000 clones; 88% are singletons. Germline trimming cut 5 bases from V and 1 base from J; bases unmatched to any gene: 10. Germline V gives CDR1 LNHDA, CDR2 SQIVND (reference sequence). The CDR3 loop spans 16 amino acids. The source of the sample is a study of control samples from healthy donors and cancer patients. The sequence was collected from a woman in her seventies in good health. V usage is TRBV19 and J usage is TRBJ1-1; 7 bases align to TRBD1. Sequenced: blood. CDR3 residues: CASSSLTGNGNTEAFF. The CDR3 nucleotides are TGTGCCAGTAGTTCATTGACAGGGAACGGGAACACTGAAGCTTTCTTT.